This T cell receptor beta chain came from a study of memory CD4+ T cells and cytomegalovirus serostatus. Looking at the study overall: Donors were healthy Belgian adults, several CMV seropositive and fewer than 30 seronegative.

The sort gate was single viable CD3+CD4+CD8-CD45RO+ cells for memory CD4+ T cells. Per the study methods: Out-of-frame sequences were removed, leaving 2 million or so distinct TCRbeta sequences. Generated by immunoSEQ multiplex PCR, the TCRdb table keeps only in-frame clones and is missing some. V, J and clone size were drawn from that table, and D and trimming were deduced from the DNA. The sample lists over 65,000 clones; 80% were seen once. V dropped 1 base and J dropped 4; count of bases not matched to a gene: 6. Looked up from germline, CDR1 is LGHNA and CDR2 is YNFKEQ. The CDR3 covers 15 residues.

The sequenced sample was memory CD4+ T cells from blood. The TCR sequence derives from an adult in good health and CMV-seronegative. V gene TRBV4-2 combines with J gene TRBJ2-5; 7 nucleotides align to TRBD2. CDR3 nucleotides: TGTGCCAGCAGCCAAGGCCGGGGGGACGCAGAGACCCAGTACTTC. This encodes CASSQGRGDAETQYF.